This T cell receptor beta chain was recorded in a study of blood T cell repertoires in COVID-19. Study-wide background: Material from acute and convalescent COVID-19 was sourced from the United States, Italy and Spain.

V was shortened by 5 bases and J by 0 bases, with 7 bases between the two germline ends. The length of the CDR3 is 13 residues. As handled by the study authors: Nucleated cell counts were estimated from reference gene primer amplification. Libraries were prepared by immunoSEQ multiplex PCR; TCRdb keeps only in-frame clonotypes and omits some of them. D and trimming were read from the DNA, whereas the V and J calls and clone size are those reported in that table. The top ten hold 1.4% of the sample, which has roughly 400,000 clones, 70% to 90% seen once. Those who participated ranged in age from roughly 18 to 95 years and resided in approximately 26 US areas.

The V and J genes are TRBV12-3 or TRBV12-4 and TRBJ2-5; D is ambiguous. The sample was PBMCs or T cells enriched from blood (not recorded which). The TCR comes from a woman aged 18-29 years who had been exposed to COVID-19. CDR3: CASSNRNQETQYF. The CDR3, as DNA: TGTGCCAGCAGTAACAGAAACCAAGAGACCCAGTACTTC.